This T cell receptor (beta chain) was recorded in a study of T-cell memory formation after mild COVID-19. Study in general: Clustering of TCRs was largely donor specific. Whole-study results and caveats: Among CD4+ contracting clones, most were CM and EM, and CD8+ ones EMRA.

TCRalpha and TCRbeta libraries used 5'RACE with constant-segment primers and UMIs. MiXCR, run by TCRdb on the 5' RACE reads, gives a single entry per CDR3 protein. The sample records about 610,000 distinct CDR3 sequences, 15% to 20% being singletons. A remark on this clonotype: The target antigen is unknown.

CDR3 length: 15 amino acids. Germline-derived CDR1 and CDR2 are LGHNA and YSLEER. Trimming shortened V by 1 base and J by 1 base, and 10 bases separated the two germline ends. The TCR originated in an adult woman who had mild COVID-19 (a few samples of this study predate the infection). Cell type and time point are not known. Material for sequencing was PBMCs or a T cell subset sorted from them (not recorded which). J is TRBJ1-1 and V is TRBV4-3; maybe TRBD1 (5 bases). CDR3 coding DNA: TGCGCCAGCAGCCAAGGACAACAGGCGAACACTGAAGCTTTCTTT. Translated: CASSQGQQANTEAFF.